The TCR beta chain under discussion was sequenced for a study of control samples from healthy donors and cancer patients. With 0 bases removed from V and 0 bases from J, the gap between germline ends came to 11 bases. The length of the CDR3 is 15 residues. The V gene's germline CDR1 is GTSNPN and CDR2 SVGIG (reference sequence). Repertoires were generated with immunoSEQ multiplex PCR, while TCRdb's copy carries only in-frame clones and drops some. The sample lists 400,000 to 500,000 clones; approximately 90% were seen once. The source material was PBMCs. This chain joins TRBV30 and TRBJ1-2; D uncertain. The clonotype was recovered from a man between 35 and 55 years old with head and neck cancer. The CDR3 DNA is TGTGCCTGGAGTGTAGTAGACACCTCTAACTATGGCTACACCTTC. Its translation is CAWSVVDTSNYGYTF.